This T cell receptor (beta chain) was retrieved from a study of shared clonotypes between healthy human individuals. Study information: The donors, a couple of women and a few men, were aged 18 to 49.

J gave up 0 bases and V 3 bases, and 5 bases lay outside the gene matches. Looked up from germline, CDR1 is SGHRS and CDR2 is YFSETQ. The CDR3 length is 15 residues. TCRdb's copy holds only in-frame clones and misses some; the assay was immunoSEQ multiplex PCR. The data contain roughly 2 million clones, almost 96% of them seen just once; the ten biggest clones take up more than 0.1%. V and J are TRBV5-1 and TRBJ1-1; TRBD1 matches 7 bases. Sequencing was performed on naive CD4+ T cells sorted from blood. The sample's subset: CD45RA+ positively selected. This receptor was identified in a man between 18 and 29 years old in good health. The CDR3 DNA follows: TGCGCCAGCAGCTACGGCACAGGGGTGAACACTGAAGCTTTCTTT. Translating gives CASSYGTGVNTEAFF.